This TCR beta chain was identified during a study of vaccination and CD4 T cells after COVID-19. Germline CDR1 and CDR2: LGHNT and FRNRAP. V was trimmed by 4 bases and J by 7 bases, leaving 13 bases between them. The CDR3 runs 13 residues. In this sample, this clonotype turned up once. Its antigen remains unidentified. An Oncomine TCR Beta short-read assay was used to sequence the DNA from cultured CD4+ T cells. Someone extracted genomic DNA from cultured CD4+ T cells. A single record per CDR3 protein comes from TCRdb applying MiXCR to the PCR reads. The table shows 13,000 to 15,000 distinct CDR3 sequences, with roughly 42% occurring only once. Treatment reported: roughly 10-day PBMC culture with coronavirus spike peptide pools or control peptides (ViraFEST assay).

This TCR derives from a human donor who had recovered from COVID-19. Sequenced material: CD4+ T cells from blood, cultured in vitro. J is TRBJ1-2 and V is TRBV12-5; the D gene is possibly TRBD1 (5 bases). CDR3 loop: CASGSSGTGGYTF. The CDR3 DNA follows: TGTGCTAGTGGTTCCTCCGGGACGGGTGGCTACACCTTC.